The source of this T cell receptor (beta chain) is a study of cytomegalovirus exposure and HLA in healthy donors. Study-level findings and limits: A few CMV-associated chains proved CMV antigen-specific in vitro.

V was clipped by 5 bases and J by 0 bases, with 14 bases between them. CDR3 length: 16 amino acids. From germline, CDR1 is PRHDT and CDR2 FYEKMQ (reference sequence). Primers for the PCR totalled 60 Vbeta and 13 Jbeta. Produced via immunoSEQ multiplex PCR; TCRdb's table is partial and in-frame only. Of over 150,000 clones in the sample, roughly 80% were seen once. This clone was seen a handful of times. As yet, its antigen is unknown. The rearrangement joins TRBV13 to TRBJ2-1; D is ambiguous. Sequencing used PBMCs. The receptor was isolated from a woman aged 25 to 39 in good health and CMV-seropositive. The CDR3 nucleotides are TGTGCCAGCAGCACTGCCGACTCGGGCTCCTACAATGAGCAGTTCTTC. This translates into CASSTADSGSYNEQFF. The full variable domain, with the rest looked up from reference TRBV13 and TRBJ2-1, is AAGVIQSPRHLIKEKRETATLKCYPIPRHDTVYWYQQGPGQDPQFLISFYEKMQSDKGSIPDRFSAQQFSDYHSELNMSSLELGDSALYFCASSTADSGSYNEQFFGPGTRLTVL.